The entry below gives a single TCR beta chain sequence along with its context. Authors' data handling: Reference gene primers were amplified, and this amplification served to estimate nucleated cell counts. Some clones are missing from TCRdb's copy, which holds only in-frame ones; the method was immunoSEQ multiplex PCR. V and J calls and clone size are given by that table; D and trimming were obtained from the DNA. The sample carries about 300,000 clones, 80% to 90% recorded once. The data were obtained in a study of blood T cell repertoires in COVID-19. Study-level information: The cDNA or gDNA used as material had been derived from T cells, B-cell-depleted T cells, or PBMCs.

CDR1 and CDR2 (germline): SGHRS, YFSETQ. The V gene end was trimmed by 2 bases and the J gene end by 3 bases; junction bases not matched to a gene: 2. The CDR3 runs to 14 residues. Input material: peripheral blood. The rearrangement links TRBV5-1 to TRBJ2-1; 7 bases map to TRBD1. This sequence was found in a man younger than 35 who had recovered from COVID-19. CDR3 loop: CASSLQGHYNEQFF. The CDR3 nucleotides read TGCGCCAGCAGCTTACAGGGGCACTACAATGAGCAGTTCTTC.